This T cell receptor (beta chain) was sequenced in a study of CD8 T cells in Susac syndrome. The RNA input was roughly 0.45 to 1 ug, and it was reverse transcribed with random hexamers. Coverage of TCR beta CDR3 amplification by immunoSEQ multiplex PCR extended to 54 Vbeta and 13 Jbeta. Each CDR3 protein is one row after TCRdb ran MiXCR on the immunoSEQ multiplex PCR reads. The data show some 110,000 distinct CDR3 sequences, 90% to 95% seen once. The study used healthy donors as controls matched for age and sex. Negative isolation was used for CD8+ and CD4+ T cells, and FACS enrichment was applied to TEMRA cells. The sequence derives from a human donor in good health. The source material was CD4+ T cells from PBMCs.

CDR3 bases: TGTGCCAGCAGCCCATGGGAGGTCTCTGGGGCCAACGTCCTGACTTTC. This codes for CASSPWEVSGANVLTF. The chain recombines TRBV7-2 with TRBJ2-6; the D gene is possibly TRBD2 (6 bases). The CDR3 runs to 16 residues. V was shortened by 5 bases and J by 0 bases, with 11 bases between the two germline ends. Germline V gene sequence: CDR1 SGHTA, CDR2 FQGNSA.